These T cell receptor beta chains were read from a single sample in a study of blood T cell repertoires in COVID-19. Some clones are missing from TCRdb's copy, which holds only in-frame ones; the method was immunoSEQ multiplex PCR. The sample records 50,000 to 65,000 clones, under 80% being singletons. The sequenced sample consisted of PBMCs or T cells enriched from blood (not recorded which). The receptors originated from a woman aged 55-69 years who had been exposed to COVID-19. Both conserved end residues are part of each CDR3. The D gene is left open where the match is weak. Part of the rows lack a size; the others show once, few, many or a class for expanded clones.

J: TRBJ1-5; V: TRBV2; D: NA; size: NA; DNA: TGTGCCAGCAGTTTACAGAGAAGCAATCAGCCCCAGCATTTT; CDR3: CASSLQRSNQPQHF
J: TRBJ1-3; V: TRBV18; D: NA; size: NA; DNA: TGTGCCAGCTCACCAGCCCGGACTGTTTCTGGAAACACCATATATTTT; CDR3: CASSPARTVSGNTIYF
J: TRBJ2-1; V: TRBV30; D: NA; size: NA; DNA: TGTGCCTCCTCAGGCGAAACTTACAATGAGCAGTTCTTC; CDR3: CASSGETYNEQFF
J: TRBJ2-1; V: TRBV9; D: TRBD2; size: NA; DNA: TGTGCCAGCAGCGTACTAGCGGGTATAAATGAGCAGTTCTTC; CDR3: CASSVLAGINEQFF
J: TRBJ1-6; V: TRBV5-5; D: TRBD1; size: NA; DNA: TGTGCCAGCAGCTTGGAAAGGGACAGCCATTCACCCCTCCACTTT; CDR3: CASSLERDSHSPLHF
J: TRBJ1-1; V: TRBV29-1; D: NA; size: NA; DNA: TGCAGCACACAGCGACAGACTGAAGCTTTCTTT; CDR3: CSTQRQTEAFF
J: TRBJ2-1; V: TRBV19; D: TRBD2; size: NA; DNA: TGTGCCACTTCCGGGACTAGCGGGGGGGCCTCTGAGCAGTTCTTC; CDR3: CATSGTSGGASEQFF
J: TRBJ2-5; V: TRBV28; D: NA; size: NA; DNA: TGTGCCAGCAGTTCCCGGACAGAATTTCAAGAGACCCAGTACTTC; CDR3: CASSSRTEFQETQYF
J: TRBJ1-1; V: TRBV7-9; D: NA; size: NA; DNA: TGTGCCAGCAGCTTAGTAGCAGAAAACACTGAAGCTTTCTTT; CDR3: CASSLVAENTEAFF
J: TRBJ2-7; V: TRBV28; D: NA; size: NA; DNA: TGTGCCAGCAGTTTAATCGGCTACGAGCAGTACTTC; CDR3: CASSLIGYEQYF
J: TRBJ2-3; V: TRBV20-1; D: NA; size: NA; DNA: TGCAGTGGAGGGAGTGGAGATACGCAGTATTTT; CDR3: CSGGSGDTQYF
J: TRBJ1-5; V: TRBV6-4; D: TRBD1; size: NA; DNA: TGTGCCACCCTCCCACAGGGGGCTCGAGGTAGCAATCAGCCCCAGCATTTT; CDR3: CATLPQGARGSNQPQHF
J: TRBJ2-1; V: TRBV7-6; D: NA; size: NA; DNA: TGTGCCAGCAGAGAAGGAGCGGTCAATGAGCAGTTCTTC; CDR3: CASREGAVNEQFF
J: TRBJ2-5; V: TRBV11-2; D: NA; size: once; DNA: TGTGCCAGCAGCTTTGATGGGGCGACCCAGTACTTC; CDR3: CASSFDGATQYF
J: TRBJ1-1; V: TRBV27; D: NA; size: NA; DNA: TGTGCCAGCAGTTTAGGCAGTAATACTGAAGCTTTCTTT; CDR3: CASSLGSNTEAFF
J: TRBJ2-3; V: TRBV7-9; D: NA; size: NA; DNA: TGTGCCAGCAGCTTGCAGGGCCTGCAGTATTTT; CDR3: CASSLQGLQYF
J: TRBJ2-3; V: TRBV9; D: TRBD2; size: few; DNA: TGTGCCAGCAGCGCCGGGACTAGCGTCTCAGATACGCAGTATTTT; CDR3: CASSAGTSVSDTQYF
J: TRBJ1-2; V: TRBV5-6; D: NA; size: many; DNA: TGTGCCAGCAGCACGGGGGTAACCTATGGCTACACCTTC; CDR3: CASSTGVTYGYTF
J: TRBJ1-4; V: TRBV28; D: TRBD1; size: NA; DNA: TGTGCCAGCAGTCCCCCCGGGACAGGGAGAGAAAAACTGTTTTTT; CDR3: CASSPPGTGREKLFF
J: TRBJ2-3; V: TRBV2; D: NA; size: NA; DNA: TGTGCCAGCAGTAACCCCGAGGTCGACACAGATACGCAGTATTTT; CDR3: CASSNPEVDTDTQYF
J: TRBJ1-5; V: TRBV4-1; D: NA; size: few; DNA: TGCGCCAGCAGTAAGGTGGAGGGCAATCAGCCCCAGCATTTT; CDR3: CASSKVEGNQPQHF
J: TRBJ1-5; V: TRBV28; D: NA; size: NA; DNA: TGTGCCAGCAGTTTATATTCGGGGAGCAATCAGCCCCAGCATTTT; CDR3: CASSLYSGSNQPQHF
J: TRBJ2-1; V: TRBV15; D: TRBD2; size: many; DNA: TGTGCCACCAGCAGAGATTCGGGAGGACTAGGGCCCGAGGATGAGCAGTTCTTC; CDR3: CATSRDSGGLGPEDEQFF
J: TRBJ1-3; V: TRBV5-1; D: NA; size: few; DNA: TGCGCCTCCCAGGCAAGTCCTGGAAACACCATATATTTT; CDR3: CASQASPGNTIYF
J: TRBJ2-2; V: TRBV28; D: TRBD1; size: NA; DNA: TGTGCCAGCAGTTCACAGAGGACAGGGTACACCGGGGAGCTGTTTTTT; CDR3: CASSSQRTGYTGELFF
J: TRBJ1-1; V: TRBV7-6; D: NA; size: NA; DNA: TGTGCCAGCAGCCCTAAAATGAACACTGAAGCTTTCTTT; CDR3: CASSPKMNTEAFF
J: TRBJ1-5; V: TRBV7-6; D: NA; size: NA; DNA: TGTGCCAGCAGCTTAACAGGGTTTCAGCCCCAGCATTTT; CDR3: CASSLTGFQPQHF
J: TRBJ2-4; V: TRBV28; D: NA; size: NA; DNA: TGTGCCAGCAGTTTGGGGACACAAAACATTCAGTACTTC; CDR3: CASSLGTQNIQYF
J: TRBJ1-1; V: TRBV29-1; D: NA; size: few; DNA: TGCAGCGCTCGATCGGGGGGCACTGAAGCTTTCTTT; CDR3: CSARSGGTEAFF
J: TRBJ1-5; V: TRBV28; D: NA; size: NA; DNA: TGTGCCAGCAGTCGCCATATCGGGGGAGAGCCCCAGCATTTT; CDR3: CASSRHIGGEPQHF
J: TRBJ2-7; V: TRBV19; D: NA; size: NA; DNA: TGTGCCAGTAGTGCTTTCGGCTCCTACGAGCAGTACTTC; CDR3: CASSAFGSYEQYF
J: TRBJ1-3; V: TRBV7-2; D: TRBD1; size: NA; DNA: TGTGCCAGCAACCCTTCAGGGGGCCCTGGAAACACCATATATTTT; CDR3: CASNPSGGPGNTIYF
J: TRBJ2-2; V: TRBV7-2; D: NA; size: NA; DNA: TGTGCCAGCAGCTTATCTACGAACACCGGGGAGCTGTTTTTT; CDR3: CASSLSTNTGELFF
J: TRBJ2-5; V: TRBV2; D: NA; size: NA; DNA: TGTGCCAGCAACCCCTTGGGGGGGCTAAGCGGGACCCAGTACTTC; CDR3: CASNPLGGLSGTQYF
J: TRBJ2-1; V: TRBV6-4; D: TRBD2; size: NA; DNA: TGTGCCAGCAGCCAACTAGCGGGAGATCCCAATGAGCAGTTCTTC; CDR3: CASSQLAGDPNEQFF
J: TRBJ1-1; V: TRBV28; D: NA; size: NA; DNA: TGTGCCAGCACCCTGAGAAAAAACCGAGAAGCTTTCTTT; CDR3: CASTLRKNREAFF
J: TRBJ2-7; V: TRBV19; D: TRBD1; size: NA; DNA: TGTGCCAGTAAGGGGACAGGGAGCTCCTACGAGCAGTACTTC; CDR3: CASKGTGSSYEQYF